This entry lists 14 T cell receptor beta chains sequenced from one sample in a study of regulatory T cells in long-lasting Graves disease (TCRdb year 2021). The library was produced with multiplex PCR. TCRdb records Illumina HiSeq 4000 as the sequencer. iRepertoire HTBI primers and Arm-PCR amplification of CDR3 regions were used to construct TCR beta libraries. Through fastp at Q25 and MiXCR, TCRdb rebuilt clones from the public reads, retaining in-frame beta chains. Here each entry gathers all rows of one CDR3 protein and keeps the most common genes and DNA. The sample includes 620,000 or so distinct CDR3 sequences, with about 16% observed a single time. The ten largest clones capture around a sixth of the sample. In the paper's terms, the time point label means: newly diagnosed GD, antithyroid drugs for less than 3 months. For both TCR sequencing and RNA sequencing, RNA was extracted from PBMCs using TRIzol.

The sample also formed part of further work on T cells in Graves' hyperthyroidism and ophthalmopathy.

The sample here was peripheral blood mononuclear cells (PBMCs), taken at new diagnosis, from a patient treated with antithyroid drugs. The receptor source for this set is a woman aged 25 to 39 with Graves disease. Donor details come from another sample of the same person, matched by shared clones.

This clonotype was found many times. The chain links TRBV12-3 or TRBV12-4 to TRBJ1-1; perhaps TRBD1 as D (5 bases). The CDR3 spans 15 residues. V lost 5 bases and J 1 base, leaving 14 bases between the germline ends. CDR3 sequence (DNA): TGTGCCAGCAGTAAATGGGGGTTAGCGAACACTGAAGCTTTCTTT. Its translation is CASSKWGLANTEAFF.

CDR3 region: CASSLLENYGYTF. The CDR3 nucleotides read TGTGCCAGCAGTTTATTGGAGAACTATGGCTACACCTTC. The gene calls are TRBV28 and TRBJ1-2; no firm D call. The CDR3 covers 13 residues. V was clipped by 1 base and J by 2 bases, with 5 bases between them. Germline loops: CDR1 MDHEN, CDR2 SYDVKM.

This clonotype was counted many times. The rearrangement joins TRBV6-6 to TRBJ1-2, with 9 bases lining up with TRBD1. V was pared by 0 bases and J by 7 bases, with 6 bases of the junction left unmatched. Per germline, CDR1 MNHNY and CDR2 SVGAGI (reference sequence). CDR3 length: 15 residues. CDR3 in DNA: TGTGCCAGCAGTTACTCGGACAGGGGCGCATCTGGCTACACCTTC. Its translation: CASSYSDRGASGYTF.

This clonotype was detected only a few times. The chain has TRBV12-3 or TRBV12-4 and TRBJ2-1, with TRBD1 as a possible D gene (5 bases). With 10 bases removed from V and 6 bases from J, the gap between germline ends came to 16 bases. CDR3 length equals 13 residues. The CDR3 DNA reads as TGTGCCATCGCGACAGAGTCATTCAATGAGCAGTTCTTC. Translating it yields CAIATESFNEQFF.

This clonotype appeared many times. This chain joins TRBV24-1 and TRBJ2-3, with D perhaps assigned TRBD1 or TRBD2 (5 bases each). Germline CDR1 KGHDR, CDR2 SFDVKD. The CDR3 contains 16 residues. Between the trimmed V and J ends, which lost 3 bases and 2 bases, there was a span of 14 bases. CDR3 sequence (DNA): TGTGCCACCAGTGATCCCGGGACCCGAATCACAGATACGCAGTATTTT. It translates to CATSDPGTRITDTQYF.

This clonotype was counted ten times or more. The chain uses TRBV12-3 or TRBV12-4 and TRBJ1-5, with D possibly TRBD1 on 5 matching bases. The germline V and J ends were trimmed by 2 bases and 7 bases, with 15 bases remaining between them. The CDR3 has 15 residues. The CDR3 DNA reads TGTGCCAGCAGTTTAATTTGGGGCGGAAGCCAGCCCCAGCATTTT. It specifies CASSLIWGGSQPQHF.

The chain links TRBV28 to TRBJ2-5; the match to TRBD1 covers 11 bases. With 8 bases clipped from V and 4 bases from J, the junction kept 12 bases outside the gene matches. Germline lookup yields CDR1 MDHEN and CDR2 SYDVKM. This CDR3 is built from 16 residues. Here the CDR3 reads CASENSGTGGGETQYF. The CDR3 DNA reads TGTGCCAGCGAAAATTCCGGGACAGGGGGGGGAGAGACCCAGTACTTC. Full variable domain (remainder filled in from reference TRBV28 and TRBJ2-5): DVKVTQSSRYLVKRTGEKVFLECVQDMDHENMFWYRQDPGLGLRLIYFSYDVKMKEKGDIPEGYSVSREKKERFSLILESASTNQTSMYLCASENSGTGGGETQYFGPGTRLLVL.

This chain uses TRBV29-1 with TRBJ2-2, with 10 bases fitting TRBD1. The germline V gene encodes CDR1 SQVTM and CDR2 ANQGSEA. Trimming removed 6 bases from V and 2 bases from J; junction bases left unmatched: 3. The CDR3 totals 14 residues. CDR3 DNA: TGCAGCGTCCGGACAGGGGGTAACACCGGGGAGCTGTTTTTT. Amino acids: CSVRTGGNTGELFF.

This clonotype was counted ten times or more. The J gene is TRBJ1-2, the V gene TRBV12-3 or TRBV12-4; TRBD1 aligns across 8 bases. The V gene end was trimmed by 5 bases and the J gene end by 0 bases; junction bases not matched to a gene: 8. The CDR3 covers 16 residues. CDR3 protein: CASSPTGARANYGYTF. CDR3 DNA sequence: TGTGCCAGCAGTCCGACAGGGGCGAGAGCTAACTATGGCTACACCTTC.

This clonotype has at least ten counts. The chain joins TRBV24-1 to TRBJ1-2; 10 positions match TRBD1. Trimming cost V 5 bases and J 4 bases; bases outside gene matches: 6. Germline loops: CDR1 KGHDR, CDR2 SFDVKD. CDR3 size: 15 residues. CDR3 DNA: TGTGCCACCAGTGCCACGGGACAGGGGATCTATGGCTACACCTTC. Protein sequence: CATSATGQGIYGYTF.

In its sample, this clonotype was seen many times. V gene TRBV3-1 combines with J gene TRBJ1-1; no clear D. Germline-derived CDR1 and CDR2 are LGHDT and YNNKEL (reference sequence). Trimming cost V 6 bases and J 9 bases, with 17 bases left between them. The CDR3 runs 13 residues. CDR3 coding DNA: TGTGCCAGCAGTCGAGAGGTAGGGCAGAAAGCTTTCTTT. It translates to CASSREVGQKAFF.

This clonotype occurred once. V gene TRBV19 combines with J gene TRBJ2-7, with 13 bases identical to TRBD2. The V gene end was trimmed by 6 bases and the J gene end by 5 bases; junction bases not matched to a gene: 7. The germline gives CDR1 LNHDA, CDR2 SQIVND (reference sequence). CDR3 length: 15 residues. In DNA, the CDR3 is TGTGCCAGTAGAGGACTAGCGGGAGTCCGGGACGAGCAGTACTTC. Translation gives CASRGLAGVRDEQYF.

In its sample, this clonotype was seen many times. The chain couples TRBV6-1 to TRBJ2-1; 10 bases align to TRBD2. Germline V gives CDR1 MNHNS, CDR2 SASEGT. The CDR3 length is 15 residues. V shed 2 bases and J 5 bases; nucleotides not matched to a gene: 3. The CDR3 region is CASSEIAGGHNEQFF. Written as DNA, the CDR3 is TGTGCCAGCAGTGAAATAGCGGGAGGTCACAATGAGCAGTTCTTC.

This clonotype occurred once. This rearrangement joins TRBV18 to TRBJ2-3; D ambiguous. The germline V gene has CDR1 KGHSH and CDR2 LQKENI. V shed 3 bases and J shed 2 bases, with 18 bases lying between them. This CDR3 is built from 17 residues. CDR3 bases: TGTGCCAGCTCACCGCCAAATCTAAGGCAGGTCACAGATACGCAGTATTTT. Translation: CASSPPNLRQVTDTQYF. Together with reference TRBV18 and TRBJ2-3, the CDR3 gives the full variable domain: NAGVMQNPRHLVRRRGQEARLRCSPMKGHSHVYWYRQLPEEGLKFMVYLQKENIIDESGMPKERFSAEFPKEGPSILRIQQVVRGDSAAYFCASSPPNLRQVTDTQYFGPGTRLTVL.